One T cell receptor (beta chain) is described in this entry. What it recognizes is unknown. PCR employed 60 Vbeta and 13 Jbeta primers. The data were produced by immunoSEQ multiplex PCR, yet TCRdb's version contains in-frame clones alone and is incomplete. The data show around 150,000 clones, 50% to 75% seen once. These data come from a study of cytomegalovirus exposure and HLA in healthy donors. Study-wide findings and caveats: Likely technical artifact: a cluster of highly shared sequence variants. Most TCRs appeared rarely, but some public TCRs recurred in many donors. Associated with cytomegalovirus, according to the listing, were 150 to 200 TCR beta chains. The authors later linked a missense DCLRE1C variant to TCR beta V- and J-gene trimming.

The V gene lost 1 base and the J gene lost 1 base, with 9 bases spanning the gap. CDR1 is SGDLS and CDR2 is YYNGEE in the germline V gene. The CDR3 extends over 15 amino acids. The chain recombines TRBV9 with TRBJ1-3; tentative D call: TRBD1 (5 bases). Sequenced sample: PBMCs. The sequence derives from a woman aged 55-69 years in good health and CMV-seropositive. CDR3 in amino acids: CASSVSQGSGNTIYF. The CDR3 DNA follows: TGTGCCAGCAGCGTAAGTCAGGGATCTGGAAACACCATATATTTT.